This T cell receptor (beta chain) was sequenced during a study of early T cells in non-severe SARS-CoV-2 infection. Turning to the study itself: Sequencing input comprised bulk RNA from unsorted whole blood; chain pairing was not available.

TCRdb passed the 5' RACE reads through MiXCR, listing each CDR3 protein once. The sample shows over 90,000 distinct CDR3 sequences, around 13% of them seen only once. From germline, CDR1 is LGHNA and CDR2 YSLEER. The CDR3 runs 17 residues. V dropped 0 bases and J dropped 5 bases, with 19 bases sitting between them. This clonotype was detected many times. The source material was whole blood. The sequence was obtained from an adult who was a healthcare worker with PCR-confirmed SARS-CoV-2 infection or an uninfected control (not recorded which). The chain has TRBV4-3 and TRBJ1-2; D perhaps matches TRBD1 (6 bases). DNA of the CDR3: TGCGCCAGCAGCCAAGATCTGGACATGGGGGGCTCGTATGGCTACACCTTC. This gives the protein CASSQDLDMGGSYGYTF.